This T cell receptor (beta chain) was recorded in a study of shared clonotypes between healthy human individuals. Study observations and caveats: Represented diversity (both genetic and exposure-history) was limited by the small number of donors.

Comments on this clone: Antigen unknown.

Samples underwent the assay at deep level. Profiling relied on immunoSEQ multiplex PCR, and the TCRdb table lists in-frame clones only, not all of them. Of more than 450,000 clones in the sample, around 79% are singletons; the top ten hold 13%. The CDR3 runs 13 residues. The V end lost 5 bases, the J end lost 5 bases, and 9 bases lay between the germline ends. Germline CDR1 SGHVS, CDR2 FQNEAQ. The specimen was PBMCs. The chain links TRBV7-8 to TRBJ2-2; no firm D call. The source is a woman between 40 and 55 years old in good health. Some clones in this sample may be carry-over from other donors' samples. CDR3 coding DNA: TGTGCCAGCAGCCCCCACACGACCGGGGAGCTGTTTTTT. The encoded protein is CASSPHTTGELFF.